This is a list of T cell receptor beta chains from one sample in a study of cytomegalovirus exposure and HLA in healthy donors. Using immunoSEQ multiplex PCR, the repertoire was profiled, and TCRdb retains in-frame clones only, with some absent. The sample lists approximately 86,000 clones, around 75% occurring once. Sequenced: PBMCs. The receptors were gathered from a man aged 40-49 years in good health and CMV-seronegative. The CDR3 runs from the conserved cysteine through the conserved F or W. The D gene is left open where the match is weak. Clone size, where shown, is once, few, many, or a class for clones that have expanded.

clone_size j_call d_call cdr3_length v_call cdr3_nt cdr3_aa
. TRBJ2-5 TRBD2 16 TRBV4-3 TGCGCCAGCAGCCAAGATCGGGCGGGGGGGCATGAGACCCAGTACTTC CASSQDRAGGHETQYF
once TRBJ2-1 TRBD2 19 TRBV4-1 TGCGCCAGCAGCCAAGGGGGTAGCGGGGGCCCTAGCTCCTACAATGAGCAGTTCTTC CASSQGGSGGPSSYNEQFF
few TRBJ2-5 . 15 TRBV7-2 TGTGCCAGCAGCTTAGCGGGGGGACTGGGAGAGACCCAGTACTTC CASSLAGGLGETQYF
. TRBJ1-2 TRBD1 11 TRBV20-1 TGCAGTGCTGGACAGGGAAACGGCTACACCTTC CSAGQGNGYTF
. TRBJ1-5 . 18 TRBV27 TGTGCCAGCAGTTCATCCGGAGTTTTAGGGGTGGGGAATCAGCCCCAGCATTTT CASSSSGVLGVGNQPQHF
once TRBJ2-7 . 15 TRBV30 TGTGCCTGGAGTGTAGGTCGCGGCGGGTTCTACGAGCAGTACTTC CAWSVGRGGFYEQYF
. TRBJ2-5 TRBD2 14 TRBV19 TGTGCCAGTAGGACTAGCGGGTCTCCGGAGACCCAGTACTTC CASRTSGSPETQYF
. TRBJ2-5 TRBD1 15 TRBV7-4 TGTGCCAGCACCGCCCTCGAAGGGGGCCCCGAGACCCAGTACTTC CASTALEGGPETQYF
. TRBJ2-1 . 11 TRBV28 TGTGCCAGCAGTATCTACGATGAGCAGTTCTTC CASSIYDEQFF
. TRBJ2-5 . 13 TRBV6-5 TGTGCCAGCGGGTCAGGGTTGGTAGAGACCCAGTACTTC CASGSGLVETQYF
. TRBJ2-7 . 15 TRBV4-3 TGCGCCAGCAGCCGACAGCAGGCCTCCTCCTACGAGCAGTACTTC CASSRQQASSYEQYF
. TRBJ1-6 . 15 TRBV4-3 TGCGCCAGCAGCCAAGCGGGGAGCTATAATTCACCCCTCCACTTT CASSQAGSYNSPLHF
. TRBJ1-4 . 15 TRBV4-2 TGTGCCAGCAGCTTGTGGGGCAGGACGAATGAAAAACTGTTTTTT CASSLWGRTNEKLFF
few TRBJ2-1 TRBD2 17 TRBV27 TGTGCCAGCAGTCTTGCGCGGGGGGGCCTGGGACGCGGTGAGCAGTTCTTC CASSLARGGLGRGEQFF
. TRBJ1-1 . 12 TRBV19 TGTGCCAGTAGTATTGGGAGGACTGAAGCTTTCTTT CASSIGRTEAFF
few TRBJ2-7 . 17 TRBV4-3 TGCGCCAGCAGCCAAGATGTGCTCCCTCCAGGCTACTACGAGCAGTACTTC CASSQDVLPPGYYEQYF
. TRBJ1-1 TRBD1 20 TRBV23-1 TGCGCCAGCAGTCAACGCGCGACAGGGATAACAAACACCTTGAACACTGAAGCTTTCTTT CASSQRATGITNTLNTEAFF
. TRBJ2-1 . 16 TRBV5-4 TGTGCCAGCAGCCCTTCTACGATTATCTCCTACAATGAGCAGTTCTTC CASSPSTIISYNEQFF
. TRBJ2-1 . 13 TRBV29-1 TGCAGCGCTGGCCAGGGAACCTACAATGAGCAGTTCTTC CSAGQGTYNEQFF
. TRBJ1-6 TRBD1 14 TRBV7-2 TGTGCCAGCAGCGGGGGACAGTATAATTCACCCCTCCACTTT CASSGGQYNSPLHF
. TRBJ1-1 TRBD1 14 TRBV19 TGTGCCAGTAGGGGACAGGGAATGAACACTGAAGCTTTCTTT CASRGQGMNTEAFF
. TRBJ2-1 . 14 TRBV9 TGTGCCAGCAGCGTAGTTAGTGCCTACAATGAGCAGTTCTTC CASSVVSAYNEQFF
. TRBJ1-1 . 13 TRBV29-1 TGCAGCTCCCACAGAAGCATGAACACTGAAGCTTTCTTT CSSHRSMNTEAFF
. TRBJ1-6 TRBD1 14 TRBV5-1 TGCGCCAGCAGCTTAGGGACAGTTGGCAGCCCCCTCCACTTT CASSLGTVGSPLHF
. TRBJ1-2 TRBD1 14 TRBV25-1 TGTGCCAGCAGTGAAGGACAGGGTATGGGGGGCTACACCTTC CASSEGQGMGGYTF
. TRBJ1-2 . 13 TRBV27 TGTGCCAGCAGTTTCGGAGGGTATTTGGGCTACACCTTC CASSFGGYLGYTF
. TRBJ1-1 . 13 TRBV6-5 TGTGCCAGCAGAGAAACGGGTAGTTGCCAAGCTTTCTTT CASRETGSCQAFF
. TRBJ2-7 . 11 TRBV15 TGTGCCACCAGCAGAGAAAGCGAGCAGTACTTC CATSRESEQYF
few TRBJ1-2 . 14 TRBV7-2 TGTGCCAGCAGCCTTTTAGGAGCTAACTATGGCTACACCTTC CASSLLGANYGYTF
. TRBJ1-1 . 17 TRBV15 TGTGCCACCAGCAGGGCTAATTTACAGGCCCTTACCACTGAAGCTTTCTTT CATSRANLQALTTEAFF
. TRBJ1-5 TRBD1 16 TRBV18 TGTGCCAGCTCACCCCGGGACAGTGGAGCCAATCAGCCCCAGCATTTT CASSPRDSGANQPQHF
. TRBJ1-5 TRBD1 16 TRBV27 TGTGCCAGCTCTCAACAGGGGGTAGTGAGCAATCAGCCCCAGCATTTT CASSQQGVVSNQPQHF
few TRBJ1-2 . 14 TRBV19 TGTGCCGCCGGGACTGGCCGGGGGTTTAGTGGCTACACCTTC CAAGTGRGFSGYTF
. TRBJ2-3 TRBD2 16 TRBV7-8 TGTGCCAGCAGCTTACCACTAGCGGGGAGGGGGGATACGCAGTATTTT CASSLPLAGRGDTQYF
. TRBJ2-7 TRBD2 14 TRBV5-5 TGTGCCAGCAGCTTCTCTAGCGGGGGTGGAGAGCAGTACTTC CASSFSSGGGEQYF